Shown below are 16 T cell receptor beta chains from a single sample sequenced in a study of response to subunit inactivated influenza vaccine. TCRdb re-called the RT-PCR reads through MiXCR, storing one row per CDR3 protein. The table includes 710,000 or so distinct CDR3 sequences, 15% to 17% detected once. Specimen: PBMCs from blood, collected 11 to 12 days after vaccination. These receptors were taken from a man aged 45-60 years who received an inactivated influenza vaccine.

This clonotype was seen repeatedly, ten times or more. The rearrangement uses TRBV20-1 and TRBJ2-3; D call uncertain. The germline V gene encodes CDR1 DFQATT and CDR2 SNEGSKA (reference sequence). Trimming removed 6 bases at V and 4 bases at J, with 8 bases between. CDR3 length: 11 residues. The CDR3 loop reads CSAMAADTQYF. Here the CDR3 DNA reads TGCAGTGCCATGGCGGCAGATACGCAGTATTTT.

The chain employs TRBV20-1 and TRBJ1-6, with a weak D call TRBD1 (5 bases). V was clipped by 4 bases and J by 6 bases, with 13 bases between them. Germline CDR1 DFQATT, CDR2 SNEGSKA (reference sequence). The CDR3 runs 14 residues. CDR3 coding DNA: TGCAGTGCTACTCCCGGGACGGTTAATTCACCCCTCCACTTT. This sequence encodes CSATPGTVNSPLHF.

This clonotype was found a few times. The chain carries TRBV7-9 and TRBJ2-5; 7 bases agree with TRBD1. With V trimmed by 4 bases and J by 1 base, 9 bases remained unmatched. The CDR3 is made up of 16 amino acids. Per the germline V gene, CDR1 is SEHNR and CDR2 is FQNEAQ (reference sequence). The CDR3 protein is CASSSKGGQPQETQYF. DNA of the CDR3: TGTGCCAGCAGCTCTAAAGGGGGACAGCCCCAAGAGACCCAGTACTTC.

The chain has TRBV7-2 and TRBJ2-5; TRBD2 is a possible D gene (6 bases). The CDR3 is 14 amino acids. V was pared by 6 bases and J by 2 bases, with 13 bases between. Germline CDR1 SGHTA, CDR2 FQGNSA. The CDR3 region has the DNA TGTGCCAGCAGTTCAGCGGGCCTACAAGAGACCCAGTACTTC. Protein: CASSSAGLQETQYF.

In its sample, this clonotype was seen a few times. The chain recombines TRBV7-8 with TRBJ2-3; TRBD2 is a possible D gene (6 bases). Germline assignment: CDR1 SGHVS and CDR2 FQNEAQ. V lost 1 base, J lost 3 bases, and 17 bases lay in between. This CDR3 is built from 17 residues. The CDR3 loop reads CASSLGLAGPGTDTQYF. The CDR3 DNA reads TGTGCCAGCAGCTTAGGCCTTGCGGGACCTGGGACAGATACGCAGTATTTT.

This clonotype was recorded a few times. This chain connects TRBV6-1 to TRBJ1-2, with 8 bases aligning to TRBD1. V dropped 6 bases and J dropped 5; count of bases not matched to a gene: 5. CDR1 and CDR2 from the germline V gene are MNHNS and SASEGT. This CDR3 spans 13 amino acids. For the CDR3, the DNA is TGTGCCAGCAGGCTGGGACAGGCTTATGGCTACACCTTC. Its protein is CASRLGQAYGYTF.

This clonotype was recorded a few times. CDR3 sequence reads: CSVWGLAGVLEEGEQFF. The CDR3 nucleotides read TGCAGCGTTTGGGGACTAGCGGGAGTCTTGGAGGAAGGTGAGCAGTTCTTC. The V gene is TRBV29-1, the J gene TRBJ2-1; 14 bases align to TRBD2. The CDR3 is 17 residues long. The J segment lost 9 bases and the V segment lost 5 bases, leaving 15 bases of the junction unmatched. Germline CDR1 and CDR2: SQVTM and ANQGSEA.

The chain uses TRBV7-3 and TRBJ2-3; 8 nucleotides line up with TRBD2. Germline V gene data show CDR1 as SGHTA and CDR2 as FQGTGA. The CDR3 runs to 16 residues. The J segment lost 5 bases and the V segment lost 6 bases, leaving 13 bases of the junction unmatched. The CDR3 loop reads CASSHKPAGGGDTQYF. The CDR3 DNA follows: TGTGCCAGCAGTCACAAACCGGCGGGGGGAGGAGATACGCAGTATTTT.

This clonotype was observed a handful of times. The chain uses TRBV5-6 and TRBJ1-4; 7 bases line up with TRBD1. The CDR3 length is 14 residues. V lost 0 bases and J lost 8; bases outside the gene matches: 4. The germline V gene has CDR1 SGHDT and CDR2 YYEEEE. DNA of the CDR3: TGTGCCAGCAGCTTGGCCACAGGGGCGGAAAAACTGTTTTTT. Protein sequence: CASSLATGAEKLFF.

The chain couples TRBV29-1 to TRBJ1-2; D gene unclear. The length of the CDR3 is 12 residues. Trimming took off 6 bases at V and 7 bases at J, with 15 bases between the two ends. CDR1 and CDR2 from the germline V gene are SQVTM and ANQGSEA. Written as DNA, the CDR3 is TGCAGCGTCGTGCTGAGTATGGGTGGCTACACCTTC. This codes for CSVVLSMGGYTF.

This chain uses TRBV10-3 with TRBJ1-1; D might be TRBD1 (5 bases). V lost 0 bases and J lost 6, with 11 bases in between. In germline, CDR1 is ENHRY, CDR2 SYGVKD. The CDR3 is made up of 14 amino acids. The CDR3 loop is CAISESEGYPEAFF. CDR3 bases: TGTGCCATCAGTGAGTCTGAGGGGTACCCTGAAGCTTTCTTT.

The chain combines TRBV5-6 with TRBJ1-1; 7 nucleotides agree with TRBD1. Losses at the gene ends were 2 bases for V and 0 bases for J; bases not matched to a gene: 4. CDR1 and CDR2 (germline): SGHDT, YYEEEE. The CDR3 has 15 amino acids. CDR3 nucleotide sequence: TGTGCCAGCAGCTTCGGGACAGTAGTGAACACTGAAGCTTTCTTT. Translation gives CASSFGTVVNTEAFF. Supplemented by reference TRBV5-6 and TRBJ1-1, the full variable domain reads DAGVTQSPTHLIKTRGQQVTLRCSPKSGHDTVSWYQQALGQGPQFIFQYYEEEERQRGNFPDRFSGHQFPNYSSELNVNALLLGDSALYLCASSFGTVVNTEAFFGQGTRLTVV.

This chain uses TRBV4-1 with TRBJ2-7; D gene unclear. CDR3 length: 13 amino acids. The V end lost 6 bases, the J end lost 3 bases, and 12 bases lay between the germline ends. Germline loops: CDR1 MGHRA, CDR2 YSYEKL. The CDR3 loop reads CASSLTAYYEQYF. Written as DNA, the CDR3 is TGCGCCAGCAGTCTAACAGCATACTACGAGCAGTACTTC.

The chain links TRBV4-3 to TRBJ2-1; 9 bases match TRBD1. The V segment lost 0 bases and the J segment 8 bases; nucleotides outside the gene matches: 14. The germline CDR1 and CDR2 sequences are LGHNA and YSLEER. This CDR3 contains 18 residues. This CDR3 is CASSQDLPGTGRIDEQFF. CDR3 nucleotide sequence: TGCGCCAGCAGCCAAGATCTCCCCGGGACAGGGCGGATCGATGAGCAGTTCTTC.

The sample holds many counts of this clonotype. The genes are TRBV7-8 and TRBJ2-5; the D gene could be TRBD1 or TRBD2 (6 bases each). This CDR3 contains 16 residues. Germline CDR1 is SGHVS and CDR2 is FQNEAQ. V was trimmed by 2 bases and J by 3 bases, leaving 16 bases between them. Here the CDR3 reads CASSLYFGGSKETQYF. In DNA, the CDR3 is TGTGCCAGCAGCTTATATTTCGGGGGCTCAAAAGAGACCCAGTACTTC.

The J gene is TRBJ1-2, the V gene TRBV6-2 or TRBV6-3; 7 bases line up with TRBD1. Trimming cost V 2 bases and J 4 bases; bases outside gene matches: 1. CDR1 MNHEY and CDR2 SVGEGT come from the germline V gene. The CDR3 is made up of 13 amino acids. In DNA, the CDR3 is TGTGCCAGCAGTTACGGGGACAGCTATGGCTACACCTTC. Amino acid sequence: CASSYGDSYGYTF.